The 9 T cell receptor beta chains presented below share a single source sample, sequenced in a study of CD8+ T cells in alopecia areata listed by TCRdb under 2018. Library creation used the immunoSEQ multiplex PCR assay. RNA was extracted from all samples and reverse transcribed into cDNA as template for TCR sequencing. The clones in this table, taken by TCRdb from immuneACCESS, are in-frame only. Not every clone is retained; where verified, under half of the shortfall comes from an unresolved V gene, and the cause of the rest is unknown. The sample contains about 150,000 clones, 55% of them found a single time. More than 4.5% of the sample rests with the top ten. Sequenced sample: CD4+ T cells sorted from blood. All receptors derive from a human donor in good health.

V and J are TRBV5-1 and TRBJ2-5; 13 bases align to TRBD2. The V segment lost 1 base and the J segment 5 bases; nucleotides outside the gene matches: 5. The CDR3 contains 16 residues. Per germline, CDR1 SGHRS and CDR2 YFSETQ. This chain's CDR3 is CASSLRTSGSGETQYF. The DNA of the CDR3 is TGCGCCAGCAGCTTGCGGACTAGCGGGAGTGGTGAGACCCAGTACTTC. The full variable domain, rest sourced from reference TRBV5-1 and TRBJ2-5, is KAGVTQTPRYLIKTRGQQVTLSCSPISGHRSVSWYQQTPGQGLQFLFEYFSETQRNKGNFPGRFSGRQFSNSRSEMNVSTLELGDSALYLCASSLRTSGSGETQYFGPGTRLLVL.

The gene calls are TRBV30 and TRBJ2-7; D is tentatively TRBD1 or TRBD2 (5 bases each). The germline CDR1 and CDR2 sequences are GTSNPN and SVGIG (reference sequence). The CDR3 extends over 14 amino acids. V was cut by 4 bases and J by 4 bases, with 17 bases left in between. CDR3 in amino acids: CAWKGVRDPYEQYF. The CDR3 nucleotides are TGTGCCTGGAAGGGTGTGAGGGACCCATACGAGCAGTACTTC.

This sequence joins TRBV7-2 and TRBJ1-1; D not certain. CDR1 is SGHTA and CDR2 is FQGNSA in the germline V gene. V was trimmed by 5 bases and J by 7 bases, leaving 20 bases between them. CDR3 length equals 15 residues. The CDR3 loop is CASSAGSTAALEAFF. The CDR3 DNA follows: TGTGCCAGCAGCGCCGGGTCAACAGCCGCCCTTGAAGCTTTCTTT.

This chain connects TRBV7-3 to TRBJ2-1; TRBD2 matches 10 bases. The germline V gene encodes CDR1 SGHTA and CDR2 FQGTGA. The CDR3 covers 15 residues. Unmatched junction bases numbered 2, after V lost 0 bases and J lost 6 bases. The CDR3 protein is CASSLTGTSVNEQFF. For the CDR3, the DNA is TGTGCCAGCAGCTTAACCGGGACTAGCGTCAATGAGCAGTTCTTC.

This chain uses TRBV9 with TRBJ1-4; D perhaps matches TRBD1 (5 bases). The CDR3 loop spans 13 amino acids. Germline loops: CDR1 SGDLS, CDR2 YYNGEE. Trimming left V 3 bases short and J 4 bases short, with 7 bases between. The CDR3 sequence is CASSAGRNEKLFF. The CDR3 nucleotides read TGTGCCAGCAGCGCGGGACGTAATGAAAAACTGTTTTTT.

This clone was recorded a few times. V gene TRBV29-1 combines with J gene TRBJ2-3, with D possibly being TRBD2 (6 bases). The V gene lost 7 bases and the J gene lost 5 bases, with 13 bases spanning the gap. CDR1 is SQVTM, CDR2 ANQGSEA, per germline. The length of the CDR3 is 12 residues. The CDR3 DNA is TGCAGCGCGGAGGGAGTCGGAGATACGCAGTATTTT. This encodes CSAEGVGDTQYF.

V is TRBV7-2 and J is TRBJ1-1; D not resolved. Germline values: CDR1 SGHTA, CDR2 FQGNSA. The CDR3 is made up of 12 amino acids. Trimming shortened V by 4 bases and J by 11 bases, and 14 bases separated the two germline ends. In nucleotides, the CDR3 is TGTGCCAGCAGCTCAAACCCAGGTGGGGCTTTCTTT. Encoded protein: CASSSNPGGAFF.

The rearrangement uses TRBV10-3 and TRBJ2-1; D remains ambiguous. There are 15 residues in the CDR3. Trimming shortened V by 1 base and J by 0 bases, and 7 bases separated the two germline ends. CDR1 ENHRY and CDR2 SYGVKD come from the germline V gene. The CDR3 reads CAISELASSYNEQFF. CDR3 nucleotides: TGTGCCATCAGTGAGTTGGCGAGCTCCTACAATGAGCAGTTCTTC.

The rearrangement joins TRBV6-1 to TRBJ2-5; 10 positions agree with TRBD1. Germline V CDR1 and CDR2: MNHNS, SASEGT. This CDR3 is 14 amino acids long. J lost 5 bases, V lost 7 bases, and 7 bases had no gene match. CDR3 amino acids: CASTPTGGWETQYF. The CDR3 DNA sequence: TGTGCCAGCACCCCGACAGGGGGCTGGGAGACCCAGTACTTC.